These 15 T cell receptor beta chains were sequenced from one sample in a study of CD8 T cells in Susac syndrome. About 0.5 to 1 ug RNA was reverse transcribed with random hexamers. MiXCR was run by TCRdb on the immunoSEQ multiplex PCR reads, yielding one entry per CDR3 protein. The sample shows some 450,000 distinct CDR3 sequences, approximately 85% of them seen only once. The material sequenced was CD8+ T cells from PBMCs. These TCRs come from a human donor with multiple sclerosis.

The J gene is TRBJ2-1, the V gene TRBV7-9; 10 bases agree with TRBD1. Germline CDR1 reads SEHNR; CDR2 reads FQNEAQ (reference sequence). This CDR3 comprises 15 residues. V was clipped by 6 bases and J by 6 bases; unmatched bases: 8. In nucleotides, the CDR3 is TGTGCCAGCAGACCGACAGGGGGCTTGAGCAATGAGCAGTTCTTC. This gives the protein CASRPTGGLSNEQFF. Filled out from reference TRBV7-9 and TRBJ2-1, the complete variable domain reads DTGVSQNPRHKITKRGQNVTFRCDPISEHNRLYWYRQTLGQGPEFLTYFQNEAQLEKSRLLSDRFSAERPKGSFSTLEIQRTEQGDSAMYLCASRPTGGLSNEQFFGPGTRLTVL.

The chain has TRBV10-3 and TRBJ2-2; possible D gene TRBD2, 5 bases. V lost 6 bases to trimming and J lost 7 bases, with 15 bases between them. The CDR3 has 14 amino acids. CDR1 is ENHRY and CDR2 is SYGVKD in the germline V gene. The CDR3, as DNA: TGTGCCATCAGAGAATGGGGAGCACGCGGGGAGCTGTTTTTT. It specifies CAIREWGARGELFF.

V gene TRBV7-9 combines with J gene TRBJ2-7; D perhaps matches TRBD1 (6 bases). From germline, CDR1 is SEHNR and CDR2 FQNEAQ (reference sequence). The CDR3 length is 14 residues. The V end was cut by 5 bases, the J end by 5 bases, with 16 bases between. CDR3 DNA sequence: TGTGCCAGCAGCCCCCGAGACAGGTCCGACGAGCAGTACTTC. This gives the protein CASSPRDRSDEQYF.

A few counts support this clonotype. This chain's CDR3 is CASLYRGSNQPQHF. The CDR3 coding sequence is TGTGCCAGTCTCTACAGGGGTAGCAATCAGCCCCAGCATTTT. The chain joins TRBV6-1 to TRBJ1-5, with 7 bases lining up with TRBD1. The CDR3 covers 14 residues. Germline lookup yields CDR1 MNHNS and CDR2 SASEGT. V lost 9 bases and J lost 0; bases outside the gene matches: 5.

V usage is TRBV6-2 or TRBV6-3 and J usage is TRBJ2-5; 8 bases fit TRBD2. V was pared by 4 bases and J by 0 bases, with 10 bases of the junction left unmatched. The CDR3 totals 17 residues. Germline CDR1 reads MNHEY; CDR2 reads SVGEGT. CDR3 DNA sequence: TGTGCCAGCAGTTTCTTAGCGGGATACCGGTACCAAGAGACCCAGTACTTC. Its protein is CASSFLAGYRYQETQYF.

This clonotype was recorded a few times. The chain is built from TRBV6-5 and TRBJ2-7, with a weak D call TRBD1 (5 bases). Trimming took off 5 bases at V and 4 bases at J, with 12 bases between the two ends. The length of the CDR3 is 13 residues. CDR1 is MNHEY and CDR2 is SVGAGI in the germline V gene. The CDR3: CASSQGFQYEQYF. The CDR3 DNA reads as TGTGCCAGCAGTCAGGGATTTCAATACGAGCAGTACTTC.

CDR3 residues: CASSLGLYSQETQYF. In nucleotides, the CDR3 is TGTGCCAGCAGCTTAGGTCTATACAGTCAAGAGACCCAGTACTTC. The chain recombines TRBV11-2 with TRBJ2-5; D gene ambiguous. The CDR3 totals 15 residues. Germline CDR1 SGHAT, CDR2 FQNNGV. V was shortened by 1 base and J by 2 bases, with 11 bases between the two germline ends.

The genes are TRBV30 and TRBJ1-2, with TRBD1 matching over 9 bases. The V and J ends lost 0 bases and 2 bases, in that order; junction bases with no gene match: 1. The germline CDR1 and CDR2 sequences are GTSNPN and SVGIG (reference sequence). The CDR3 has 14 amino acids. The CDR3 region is CAWSVTGGNYGYTF. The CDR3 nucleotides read TGTGCCTGGAGTGTGACAGGGGGGAACTATGGCTACACCTTC.

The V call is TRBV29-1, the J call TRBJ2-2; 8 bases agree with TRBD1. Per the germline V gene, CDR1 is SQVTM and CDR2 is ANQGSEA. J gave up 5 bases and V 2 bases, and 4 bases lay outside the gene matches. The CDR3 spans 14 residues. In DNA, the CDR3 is TGCAGCGTTGAACCAGGGGGCTATACCGGGGAGCTGTTTTTT. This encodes CSVEPGGYTGELFF.

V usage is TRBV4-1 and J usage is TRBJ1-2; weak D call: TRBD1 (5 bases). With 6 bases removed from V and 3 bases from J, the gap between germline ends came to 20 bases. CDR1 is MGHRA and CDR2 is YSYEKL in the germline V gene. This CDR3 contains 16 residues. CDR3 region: CASSRLGTEVHYGYTF. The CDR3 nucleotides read TGCGCCAGCAGTCGACTTGGGACTGAGGTTCACTATGGCTACACCTTC.

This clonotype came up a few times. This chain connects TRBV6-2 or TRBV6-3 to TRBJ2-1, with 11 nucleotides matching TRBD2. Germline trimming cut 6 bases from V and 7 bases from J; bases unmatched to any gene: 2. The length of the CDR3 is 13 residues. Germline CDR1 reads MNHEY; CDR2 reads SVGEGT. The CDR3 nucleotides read TGTGCCAGCAGACTAGCGGGAGAGAATGAGCAGTTCTTC. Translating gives CASRLAGENEQFF.

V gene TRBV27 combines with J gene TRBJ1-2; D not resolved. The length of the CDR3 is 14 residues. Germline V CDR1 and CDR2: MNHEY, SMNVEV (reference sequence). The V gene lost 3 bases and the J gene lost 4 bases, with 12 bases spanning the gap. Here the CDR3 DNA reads TGTGCCAGCAGTTTTACTGGGGATTCCTATGGCTACACCTTC. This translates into CASSFTGDSYGYTF.

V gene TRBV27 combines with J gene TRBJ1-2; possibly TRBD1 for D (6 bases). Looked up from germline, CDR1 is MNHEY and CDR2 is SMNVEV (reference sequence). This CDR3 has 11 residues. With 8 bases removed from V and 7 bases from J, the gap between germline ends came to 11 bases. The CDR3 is CASAQGGGYTF. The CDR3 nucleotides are TGTGCCAGCGCACAGGGTGGTGGCTACACCTTC.

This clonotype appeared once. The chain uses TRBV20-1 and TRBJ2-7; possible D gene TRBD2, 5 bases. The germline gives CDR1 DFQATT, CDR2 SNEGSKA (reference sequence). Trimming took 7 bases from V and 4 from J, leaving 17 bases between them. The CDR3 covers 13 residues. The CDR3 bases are TGCAGTGGATTATCCGGGGAAGCTTACGAGCAGTACTTC. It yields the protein CSGLSGEAYEQYF.

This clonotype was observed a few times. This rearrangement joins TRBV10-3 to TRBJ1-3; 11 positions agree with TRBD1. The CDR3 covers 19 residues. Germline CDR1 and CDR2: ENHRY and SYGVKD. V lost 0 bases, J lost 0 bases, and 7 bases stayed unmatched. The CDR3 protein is CAISESNMGTGGSGNTIYF. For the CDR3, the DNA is TGTGCCATCAGTGAGTCGAATATGGGGACAGGGGGCTCTGGAAACACCATATATTTT.